The table lists the clone carrying this TCR beta chain with many counts. Antigen specificity is unknown. Amplification of TCR beta CDR3 regions was performed using RNA transcripts as template. The TCR CDR3 first-round RT-PCR relied on the HTBI primer set. TCRdb passed the multiplex PCR reads through MiXCR, listing each CDR3 protein once. The repertoire holds under 250,000 distinct CDR3 sequences, with more than 20% as singletons. The data are from a study of T cells in Graves' hyperthyroidism and ophthalmopathy. For the study at large: Sampling of peripheral blood happened at initial diagnosis, prior to any treatment.

Per germline, CDR1 SGHDN and CDR2 FVKESK. This CDR3 spans 15 amino acids. V was cut by 2 bases and J by 2 bases, with 12 bases left in between. The study, taken as a whole, reports: Before onset, by a median of approximately 5.9 months, the model predicted ophthalmopathy.

Sequencing used blood. This TCR was recovered from a middle-aged woman with Graves' ophthalmopathy. V is TRBV14 and J is TRBJ2-5, with D possibly TRBD2 on 7 matching bases. CDR3 bases: TGTGCCAGCAGCCAAACCCGGGGGGCACAAGAGACCCAGTACTTC. Amino acid sequence: CASSQTRGAQETQYF.